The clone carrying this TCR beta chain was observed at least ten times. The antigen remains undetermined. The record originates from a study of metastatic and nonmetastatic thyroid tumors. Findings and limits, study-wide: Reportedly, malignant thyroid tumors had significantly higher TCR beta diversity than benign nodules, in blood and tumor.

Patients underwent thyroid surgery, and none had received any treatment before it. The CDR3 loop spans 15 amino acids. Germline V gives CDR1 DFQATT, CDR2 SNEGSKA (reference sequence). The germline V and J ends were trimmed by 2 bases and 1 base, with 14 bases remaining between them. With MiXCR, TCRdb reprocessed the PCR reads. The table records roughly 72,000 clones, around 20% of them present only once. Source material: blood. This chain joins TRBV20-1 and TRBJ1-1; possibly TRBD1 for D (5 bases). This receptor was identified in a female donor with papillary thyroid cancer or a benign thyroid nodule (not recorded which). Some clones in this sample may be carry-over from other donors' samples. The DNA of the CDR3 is TGCAGTGCTAGACTTACCGGGAGGGGGAACACTGAAGCTTTCTTT. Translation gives CSARLTGRGNTEAFF.